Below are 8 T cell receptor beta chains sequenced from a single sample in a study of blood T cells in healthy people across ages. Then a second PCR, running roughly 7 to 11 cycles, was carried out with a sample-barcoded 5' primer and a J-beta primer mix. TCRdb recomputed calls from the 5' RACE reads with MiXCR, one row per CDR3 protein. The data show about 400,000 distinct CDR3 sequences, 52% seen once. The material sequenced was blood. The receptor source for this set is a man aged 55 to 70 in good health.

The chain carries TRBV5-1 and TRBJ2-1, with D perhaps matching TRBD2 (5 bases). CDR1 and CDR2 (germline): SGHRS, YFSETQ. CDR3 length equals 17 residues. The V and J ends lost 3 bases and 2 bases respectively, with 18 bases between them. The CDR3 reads CASSYGELRRTYNEQFF. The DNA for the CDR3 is TGCGCCAGCAGCTATGGTGAGCTGAGGAGGACCTACAATGAGCAGTTCTTC.

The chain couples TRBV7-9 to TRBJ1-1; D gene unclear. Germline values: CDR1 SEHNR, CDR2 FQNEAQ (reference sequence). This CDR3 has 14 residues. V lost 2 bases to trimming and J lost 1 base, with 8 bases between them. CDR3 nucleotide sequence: TGTGCCAGCAGCTTACACCAGGCGAACACTGAAGCTTTCTTT. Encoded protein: CASSLHQANTEAFF.

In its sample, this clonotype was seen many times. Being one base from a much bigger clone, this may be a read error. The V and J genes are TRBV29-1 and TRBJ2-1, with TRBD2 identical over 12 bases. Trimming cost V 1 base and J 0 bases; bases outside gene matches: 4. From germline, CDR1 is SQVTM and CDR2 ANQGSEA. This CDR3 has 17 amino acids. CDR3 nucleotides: TGCAGCGTTGAAGGCCTAGCGGGAGGGGCCTCCTACAATGAGCAGTTCTTC. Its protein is CSVEGLAGGASYNEQFF.

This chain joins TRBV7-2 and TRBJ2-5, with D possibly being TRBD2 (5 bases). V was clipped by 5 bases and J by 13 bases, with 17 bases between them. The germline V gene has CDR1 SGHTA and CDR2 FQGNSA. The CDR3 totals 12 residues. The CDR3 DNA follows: TGTGCCAGCAGCAGCCCCCCGGGGTTGAGGTACTTC. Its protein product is CASSSPPGLRYF.

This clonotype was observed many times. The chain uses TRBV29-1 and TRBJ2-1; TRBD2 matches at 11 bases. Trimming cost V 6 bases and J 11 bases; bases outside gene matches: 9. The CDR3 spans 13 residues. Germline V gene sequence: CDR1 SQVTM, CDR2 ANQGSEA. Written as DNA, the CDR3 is TGCAGCGTGGACCTACTAGCGGGAGCACAGCAGTTCTTC. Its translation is CSVDLLAGAQQFF.

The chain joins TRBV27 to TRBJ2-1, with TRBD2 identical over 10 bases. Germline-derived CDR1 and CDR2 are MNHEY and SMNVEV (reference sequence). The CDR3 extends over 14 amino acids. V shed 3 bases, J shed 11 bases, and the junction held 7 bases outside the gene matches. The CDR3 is CASSLIAGGRKQFF. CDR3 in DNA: TGTGCCAGCAGTTTGATAGCGGGGGGCCGAAAGCAGTTCTTC.

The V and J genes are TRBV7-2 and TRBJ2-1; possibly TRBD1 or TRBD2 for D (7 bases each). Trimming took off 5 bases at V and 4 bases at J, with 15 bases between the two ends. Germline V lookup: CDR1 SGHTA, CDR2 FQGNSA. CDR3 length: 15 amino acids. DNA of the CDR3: TGTGCCAGCAGCCCAGGGGGGGGACTTTACAATGAGCAGTTCTTC. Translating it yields CASSPGGGLYNEQFF.

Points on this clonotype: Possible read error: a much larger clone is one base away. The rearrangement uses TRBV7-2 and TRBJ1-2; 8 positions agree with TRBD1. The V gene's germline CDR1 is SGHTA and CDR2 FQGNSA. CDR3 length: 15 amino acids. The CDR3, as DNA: TGTGCCAGCAGCTCGACCTCTGGACAGGGTAATCGCTACATCTTC. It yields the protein CASSSTSGQGNRYIF.